This T cell receptor (beta chain) was profiled in a study of blood T cell repertoires in COVID-19 (dated by TCRdb to the early 2020s). Background for the entire study: Samples covering the acute and convalescent phases of COVID-19 were provided by collaborators in the United States, Italy and Spain. The material from the prospective study consisted of cDNA or gDNA derived from T cells, B-cell-depleted T cells, or PBMCs. Deeply sampled blood TCRbeta repertoires from subjects exposed to, actively infected with, or recovered from COVID-19 were included in the dataset. The repertoires were made available in a free public database intended to serve as a resource for research on the immune response to SARS-CoV-2. Samples came from the ongoing ImmuneRACE study (first 160 participants) plus 1,254 subjects from 6 global collaborators. Sample metadata almost always included a de-identified subject ID, COVID-19 status, age in years and sex. Where available, HLA class I and class II types were taken from metadata supplied by the sample provider and were not determined by assay-based typing.

What the authors observed across the whole study: The amount of clinical and demographic metadata varied by source and participant and was provided uncurated.

Concerning this clone itself: Its cognate antigen has yet to be identified. A junction boundary mismatches the germline segment, possibly from a read error.

Taken from the germline V gene (reference sequence), the CDR1 and CDR2 loops are LGHDT and YNNKEL. Including cysteine and phenylalanine, the CDR3 has 13 amino acids. Of all the DNA, just the CDR3 is kept, 39 bases in frame from base 1. Each collaborating institution followed its own protocols to collect whole blood in K2EDTA tubes. For TCRbeta analysis, collaborators shipped samples as frozen whole blood, isolated PBMCs, or DNA extracted from either of those sample types. The immunoSEQ Assay, a bias-controlled multiplex PCR, was used to amplify TCRbeta CDR3 regions from genomic DNA. In the paper's pipeline: The number of nucleated cells in each sample was estimated from the amplification of reference gene primers within the assay. To quantify the absolute abundance of each unique TCRbeta CDR3 rearrangement, sequence reads were collapsed and filtered. For each sample, productive Simpson clonality was calculated as the square root of Simpson's diversity index over productive rearrangements. TCRdb re-hosts the immuneACCESS table, in-frame sequences only. Its copies lack some clones; in the studies checked, an unresolved V gene accounts for under half of them, and the cause for the rest is not known. V and J calls plus clone size are reproduced from that table; the DNA served to infer D and trimming. The sample records 100,000 or so clones, over 80% of which are singletons. 3.9% of the sample is taken by the ten largest.

The sequenced sample consisted of peripheral blood. This TCR was recovered from a woman between 45 and 65 years old in a cohort sampled during active COVID-19. The chain employs TRBV3-1 (or the pseudogene TRBV3-2) and TRBJ2-7; 7 middle bases align to TRBD2. CDR3 reads: CASSQGLGGGGHF. The DNA is as follows: TGTGCCAGCAGCCAAGGGTTAGGCGGGGGTGGACACTTC.